This T cell receptor beta chain appears in the sequencing data of a study of T cells in Graves' hyperthyroidism and ophthalmopathy. There are 17 residues in the CDR3. V trimming: 8 bases; J trimming: 2 bases; junction bases outside the gene matches: 14. The germline V gene encodes CDR1 SGHTA and CDR2 FQGNSA. This clonotype was detected only a few times. Using RNA transcripts as the source, TCR beta CDR3 regions were amplified. The primer set for the first-round RT-PCR of the TCR CDR3 was HTBI. TCRdb passed the multiplex PCR reads through MiXCR, listing each CDR3 protein once. This sample yields 300,000 to 350,000 distinct CDR3 sequences, of which 14% are seen a single time; roughly 25% belongs to the top ten.

The sample consisted of blood. V usage is TRBV7-2 and J usage is TRBJ2-3; TRBD2 matches at 9 bases. This TCR was sampled from a woman in her twenties or thirties with Graves' hyperthyroidism. The CDR3 protein is CASRLGLLAGDTDTQYF. The CDR3 DNA sequence: TGTGCCAGCCGGCTCGGATTACTAGCGGGTGACACAGATACGCAGTATTTT.